This record looks at one T cell receptor (beta chain) sequence and its context. Its antigen is as yet unknown. J gave up 4 bases and V 0 bases, and 7 bases lay outside the gene matches. The CDR3 totals 17 residues. The germline gives CDR1 SGHRS, CDR2 YFSETQ. Using quantitative 5'-RACE with molecular barcodes, the authors made TCR beta libraries. One entry per CDR3 protein, called by TCRdb with MiXCR from the 5' RACE reads. This table has fewer than 500,000 distinct CDR3 sequences, roughly a quarter appearing once. The data are from a study of CD8 T cells in ankylosing spondylitis. Study-wide findings and caveats: The clones that were linked to disease were reported to be significantly enriched in matched synovial fluid samples from ankylosing spondylitis patients. A subset of motif variants has previously been described in the synovial fluid and blood of reactive arthritis. Ankylosing spondylitis blood seemed to carry a telltale TCR beta motif made of several highly homologous variants. Disease-associated clones were CD8+ and fairly uncommon in peripheral blood.

The chain is built from TRBV5-1 and TRBJ2-3; 11 positions match TRBD2. This clonotype was obtained from a male donor with ankylosing spondylitis. The specimen sequenced was blood, either unsorted or a sorted T cell fraction (not recorded which). In DNA, the CDR3 is TGCGCCAGCAGCTTGGCGGGGCCTAGCGGGAGGTCAGATACGCAGTATTTT. Its translation: CASSLAGPSGRSDTQYF.